This TCR beta chain was found in a study of technical replicates of blood from a handful of donors. The V and J ends lost 7 bases and 2 bases respectively, with 12 bases between them. Per the germline V gene, CDR1 is MNHNS and CDR2 is SASEGT. This CDR3 spans 14 amino acids. This clone came up a few times. Produced via immunoSEQ multiplex PCR; TCRdb's table is partial and in-frame only. Of approximately 13,000 clones listed, approximately 86% are singletons. This clonotype was obtained from a human donor in good health. The chain is built from TRBV6-1 and TRBJ1-5; D is ambiguous. The sample comprised PBMCs. DNA of the CDR3: TGTGCCAGCAATCCCAGGTCAGGCAATCAGCCCCAGCATTTT. Residues: CASNPRSGNQPQHF.